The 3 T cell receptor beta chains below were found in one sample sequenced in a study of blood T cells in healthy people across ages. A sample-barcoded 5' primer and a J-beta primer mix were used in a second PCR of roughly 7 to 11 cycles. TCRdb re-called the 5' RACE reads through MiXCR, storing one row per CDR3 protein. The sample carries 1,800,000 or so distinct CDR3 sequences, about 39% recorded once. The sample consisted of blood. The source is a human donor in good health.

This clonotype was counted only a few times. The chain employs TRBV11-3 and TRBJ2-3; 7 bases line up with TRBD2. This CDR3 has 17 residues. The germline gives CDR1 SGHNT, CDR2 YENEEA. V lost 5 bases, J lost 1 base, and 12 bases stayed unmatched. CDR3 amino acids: CASSPVETSSGTDTQYF. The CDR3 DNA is TGTGCCAGCAGCCCTGTTGAGACTAGCTCCGGCACAGATACGCAGTATTTT.

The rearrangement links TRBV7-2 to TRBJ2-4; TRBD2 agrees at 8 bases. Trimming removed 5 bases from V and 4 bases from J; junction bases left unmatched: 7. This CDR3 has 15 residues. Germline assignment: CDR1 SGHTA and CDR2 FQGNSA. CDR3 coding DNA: TGTGCCAGCAGCCGGGGGGGGCAGGGAAAAAACATTCAGTACTTC. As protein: CASSRGGQGKNIQYF.

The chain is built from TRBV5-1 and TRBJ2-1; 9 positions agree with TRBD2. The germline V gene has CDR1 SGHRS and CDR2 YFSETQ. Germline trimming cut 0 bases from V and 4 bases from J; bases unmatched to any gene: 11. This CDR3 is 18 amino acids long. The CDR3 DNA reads TGCGCCAGCAGCTTGGTCCCCCCGCGACTAGCGGAGTACAATGAGCAGTTCTTC. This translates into CASSLVPPRLAEYNEQFF.